This T cell receptor beta chain was profiled in a study of T cells in narcolepsy. On the study more broadly: Enrolled donors included narcolepsy type 1 or type 2 patients and healthy controls. The study's findings and limits: Same-patient CSF and blood CD4+ T cell clonotypes included HCRT-specific and TRIB2-specific autoreactive ones. Healthy controls reportedly lacked the autoreactive clonotypes serially found in patients' blood.

Generated by immunoSEQ multiplex PCR, the TCRdb table keeps only in-frame clones and is missing some. The sample holds some 33,000 clones, approximately 87% seen once. Worth noting for this clone: Its matching antigen is unknown.

Source material: CD45RA- memory CD4+ T cells from PBMCs. This TCR came from a human donor with narcolepsy.

The CDR3 protein is CASSPGQGRELFF. The CDR3 DNA is TGTGCCAGCTCCCCTGGACAGGGCCGGGAGCTGTTTTTT. V usage is TRBV18 and J usage is TRBJ2-2, with 8 bases lining up with TRBD1. Trimming took 6 bases from V and 9 from J; bases not matched to a gene: 6. The CDR3 is 13 amino acids. Germline CDR1 reads KGHSH; CDR2 reads LQKENI.